This T cell receptor beta chain is drawn from a study of blood T cell repertoires in COVID-19. About the research overall: The origin of the acute and convalescent COVID-19 samples was the United States, Italy and Spain. T cells, B-cell-depleted T cells, or PBMCs supplied cDNA or gDNA.

Germline loops: CDR1 MNHNY, CDR2 SVGAGI (reference sequence). Trimming left V 4 bases short and J 1 base short, with 13 bases between. CDR3 length: 15 amino acids. TCRdb's copy holds only in-frame clones and misses some; the assay was immunoSEQ multiplex PCR. Here the sample spans hundreds of thousands of clones, nearly 90% being singletons. V and J are TRBV6-6 and TRBJ2-5, with D tentatively TRBD1 (5 bases). Sequences were obtained from peripheral blood. The TCR sequence derives from a man aged 18 to 30 with active or convalescent COVID-19. CDR3 in amino acids: CASSSQGVSQETQYF. The CDR3 DNA sequence: TGTGCCAGCAGTTCTCAGGGTGTTAGCCAAGAGACCCAGTACTTC.